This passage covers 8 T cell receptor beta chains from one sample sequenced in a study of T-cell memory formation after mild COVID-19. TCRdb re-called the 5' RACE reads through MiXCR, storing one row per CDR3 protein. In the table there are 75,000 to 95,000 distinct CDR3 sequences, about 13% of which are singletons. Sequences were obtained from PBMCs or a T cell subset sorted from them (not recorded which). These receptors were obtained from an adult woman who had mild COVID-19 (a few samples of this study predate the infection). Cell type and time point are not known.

CDR3 sequence reads: CASSQEGQGEQYV. The CDR3, as DNA: TGTGCCAGCAGCCAAGAGGGACAAGGCGAGCAGTACGTC. The V and J genes are TRBV3-1 and TRBJ2-7, with a possible D match to TRBD1 (6 bases). Germline loops: CDR1 LGHDT, CDR2 YNNKEL (reference sequence). V was clipped by 0 bases and J by 6 bases, with 9 bases between them. This CDR3 is built from 13 residues.

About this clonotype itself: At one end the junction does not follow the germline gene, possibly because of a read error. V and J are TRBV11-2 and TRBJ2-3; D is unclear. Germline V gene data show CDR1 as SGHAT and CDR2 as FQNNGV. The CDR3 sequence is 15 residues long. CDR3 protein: CDSSQGRRPTDTQYF. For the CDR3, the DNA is TGTGACAGCAGCCAAGGTCGGCGGCCCACAGATACGCAGTATTTT.

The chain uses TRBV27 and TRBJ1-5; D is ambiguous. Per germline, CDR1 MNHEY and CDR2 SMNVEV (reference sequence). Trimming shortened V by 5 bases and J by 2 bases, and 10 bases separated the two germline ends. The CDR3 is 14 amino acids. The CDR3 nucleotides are TGTGCCAGCAGTATCTTCGGGGGCAATCAGCCCCAGCATTTT. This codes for CASSIFGGNQPQHF.

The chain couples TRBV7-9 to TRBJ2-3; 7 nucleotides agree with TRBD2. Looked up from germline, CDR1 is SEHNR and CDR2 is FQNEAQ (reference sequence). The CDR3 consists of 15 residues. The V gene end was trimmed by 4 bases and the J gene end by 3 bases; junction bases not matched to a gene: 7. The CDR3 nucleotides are TGTGCCAGCAGCTCGGCCAGCGGGATGACAGATACGCAGTATTTT. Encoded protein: CASSSASGMTDTQYF.

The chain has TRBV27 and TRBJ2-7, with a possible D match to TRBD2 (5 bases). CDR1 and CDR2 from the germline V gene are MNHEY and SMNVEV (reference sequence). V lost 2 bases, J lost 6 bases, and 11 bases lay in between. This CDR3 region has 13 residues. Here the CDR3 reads CASSLGLASEQYF. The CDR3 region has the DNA TGTGCCAGCAGTTTAGGGCTAGCAAGCGAGCAGTACTTC.

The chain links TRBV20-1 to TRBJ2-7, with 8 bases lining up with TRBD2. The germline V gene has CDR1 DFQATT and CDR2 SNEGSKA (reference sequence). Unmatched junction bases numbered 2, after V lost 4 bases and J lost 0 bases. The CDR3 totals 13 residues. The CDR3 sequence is CSANSGSSYEQYF. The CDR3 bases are TGCAGTGCTAACAGCGGGAGCTCCTACGAGCAGTACTTC.

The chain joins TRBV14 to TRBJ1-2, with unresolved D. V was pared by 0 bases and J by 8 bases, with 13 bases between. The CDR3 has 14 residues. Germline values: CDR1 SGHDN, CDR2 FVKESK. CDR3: CASSQDRKLGGYTF. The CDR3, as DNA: TGTGCCAGCAGCCAAGATCGAAAACTTGGGGGCTACACCTTC.

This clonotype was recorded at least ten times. The CDR3 sequence: CASSQDRGVGNTIYF. CDR3 DNA sequence: TGTGCCAGCAGCCAAGATCGCGGTGTTGGAAACACCATATATTTT. This chain joins TRBV3-1 and TRBJ1-3; D not resolved. CDR1 and CDR2 (germline): LGHDT, YNNKEL (reference sequence). CDR3 size: 15 residues. Trimming pared 0 bases from V and 3 bases from J, leaving 9 bases between.